These 4 T cell receptor beta chains were sequenced from one sample in a study of tumor-infiltrating lymphocytes in primary liver carcinoma. The study co-extracted DNA and RNA from approximately 20-30 mg of unsorted bulk tissue. TCR beta cDNA was made from approximately 540 ng total RNA with a constant-region primer. Slightly modified ARM-PCR, run as three nested multiplex PCR rounds, produced the TCR beta libraries. TRBV1-TRBV30 forward primers and a C-beta reverse primer were used in the first two PCR rounds, which each ran for 9 to 10 cycles. TCRdb processed the multiplex PCR reads anew with MiXCR; each CDR3 protein has one entry. The sample holds tens of thousands of distinct CDR3 sequences, roughly 69% seen once. The sample consisted of liver tumor tissue from sampling region 4. Documented subset: tumor region T4, right-lateral pole. All receptors come from a man aged 40-55 years with primary liver carcinoma and hepatitis B virus infection.

In regard to this clonotype: Likely a read error: the CDR3 ends without its conserved phenylalanine or tryptophan. The chain couples TRBV6-6 to TRBJ1-1; D gene ambiguous. The germline gives CDR1 MNHNY, CDR2 SVGAGI (reference sequence). This CDR3 spans 13 amino acids. The CDR3 DNA reads as TGTGCCAGCAGGCAGAGCATGAACACTGTAGCTTTCCTT. It encodes CASRQSMNTVAFL.

V gene TRBV7-9 combines with J gene TRBJ2-7, with no clear D. The CDR3 sequence is 13 residues long. The germline V and J ends were trimmed by 8 bases and 0 bases, with 11 bases remaining between them. Germline CDR1 and CDR2: SEHNR and FQNEAQ (reference sequence). The CDR3 is CASGSSSSYEQYF. Here the CDR3 DNA reads TGTGCCAGCGGCTCTTCCTCCTCCTACGAGCAGTACTTC.

About this clonotype: A junction end diverges from the germline sequence, so it may reflect a read error. This chain connects TRBV28 to TRBJ1-1, with unresolved D. This CDR3 has 14 amino acids. The germline V gene encodes CDR1 MDHEN and CDR2 SYDVKM. CDR3 amino acids: CASSLGTERTEASF. The CDR3 DNA reads as TGTGCCAGCAGTTTAGGCACGGAGAGGACTGAAGCTTCCTTT.

Many counts were recorded for this clonotype. The rearrangement joins TRBV10-3 to TRBJ2-2; 8 nucleotides align to TRBD2. The CDR3 sequence is 15 residues long. V dropped 5 bases and J dropped 4; count of bases not matched to a gene: 6. Per germline, CDR1 ENHRY and CDR2 SYGVKD. In DNA, the CDR3 is TGTGCCATCAGTAGCGGGAGTGTAAGCACCGGGGAGCTGTTTTTT. Translated, it gives CAISSGSVSTGELFF.